These T cell receptor beta chains were read from a single sample in a study of blood T cells in healthy people across ages. TCRdb reanalysed the 5' RACE reads using MiXCR and keeps one entry per CDR3 protein. The sample consists of about 1.6 million distinct CDR3 sequences, around 36% of them appearing once. The sample taken for sequencing was blood. These receptors were taken from a woman between 25 and 40 years old in good health. Both conserved end residues are part of each CDR3. D genes are given only for firm matches. Rows give clone size only sometimes, using once, few, many, or a class for an expanded clone.

size: few; D: TRBD1; V: TRBV6-6; J: TRBJ2-3; CDR3: CASSSRQGSDTQYF; DNA: TGTGCCAGCAGTTCGAGACAGGGGTCAGATACGCAGTATTTT
size: .; D: .; V: TRBV10-3; J: TRBJ2-3; CDR3: CAISEQGRDTDTQYF; DNA: TGTGCCATCAGCGAACAGGGTCGAGACACAGATACGCAGTATTTT
size: few; D: TRBD1; V: TRBV12-3/TRBV12-4; J: TRBJ2-3; CDR3: CASKGQGYTQYF; DNA: TGTGCCAGCAAGGGACAGGGTTATACGCAGTATTTT
size: many; D: .; V: TRBV12-3/TRBV12-4; J: TRBJ2-1; CDR3: CASRDNRNEQFF; DNA: TGTGCCAGCAGGGATAATCGCAATGAGCAGTTCTTC
size: once; D: TRBD1; V: TRBV20-1; J: TRBJ2-7; CDR3: CSAMRGRGLGEQYF; DNA: TGCAGTGCCATGAGGGGTAGGGGGCTCGGCGAGCAGTACTTC
size: .; D: TRBD1; V: TRBV5-1; J: TRBJ2-7; CDR3: CASSLGGTAFYEQYF; DNA: TGCGCCAGCAGCTTGGGGGGGACAGCTTTCTACGAGCAGTACTTC
size: .; D: TRBD1; V: TRBV27; J: TRBJ1-6; CDR3: CASSLSYGRGGTGNSPLHF; DNA: TGTGCCAGCAGTTTAAGCTACGGTCGTGGGGGGACAGGTAATTCACCCCTCCACTTT
size: .; D: TRBD2; V: TRBV28; J: TRBJ2-7; CDR3: CASSLPLAGGTYEQYF; DNA: TGTGCCAGCAGTTTACCTCTAGCGGGAGGGACCTACGAGCAGTACTTC
size: .; D: TRBD1; V: TRBV2; J: TRBJ2-3; CDR3: CASSSTGAPTDTQYF; DNA: TGTGCCAGCAGTAGTACAGGGGCACCCACAGATACGCAGTATTTT
size: .; D: .; V: TRBV11-2; J: TRBJ2-3; CDR3: CTSSPWGLGADTQYF; DNA: TGTACCAGCAGCCCCTGGGGCCTTGGTGCAGATACGCAGTATTTT
size: .; D: TRBD1; V: TRBV7-9; J: TRBJ1-1; CDR3: CSSSLRTGATEAFF; DNA: TGTTCCAGCAGCTTACGGACAGGGGCCACTGAAGCTTTCTTT
size: few; D: .; V: TRBV6-2/TRBV6-3; J: TRBJ2-4; CDR3: CASRQGTEQYF; DNA: TGTGCCAGCAGACAGGGCACAGAGCAGTACTTC
size: .; D: .; V: TRBV20-1; J: TRBJ2-7; CDR3: CSVGNPLQNEQYF; DNA: TGCAGTGTTGGGAACCCACTACAGAACGAGCAGTACTTC
size: .; D: TRBD1; V: TRBV11-2; J: TRBJ2-1; CDR3: CASSWGQLEYYNEQFF; DNA: TGTGCCAGCAGCTGGGGACAGTTGGAGTACTACAATGAGCAGTTCTTC
size: .; D: TRBD2; V: TRBV20-1; J: TRBJ2-5; CDR3: CSASLAGVSNEQYF; DNA: TGCAGTGCTTCACTAGCGGGAGTTTCAAATGAGCAGTACTTC
size: .; D: .; V: TRBV24-1; J: TRBJ2-3; CDR3: CATSASNRVSGTDTQYF; DNA: TGTGCCACCAGTGCCTCAAACAGGGTCAGCGGCACAGATACGCAGTATTTT
size: few; D: .; V: TRBV4-2; J: TRBJ2-7; CDR3: CASSQEGQPVYEQYF; DNA: TGTGCCAGCAGCCAAGAAGGGCAACCCGTCTACGAGCAGTACTTC
size: few; D: .; V: TRBV9; J: TRBJ2-7; CDR3: CASSAPGPNTDEQYF; DNA: TGTGCCAGCAGCGCTCCGGGGCCCAACACGGACGAGCAGTACTTC
size: few; D: TRBD1; V: TRBV7-9; J: TRBJ1-2; CDR3: CASSLPPGADRLYGYTF; DNA: TGTGCCAGCAGCCTACCCCCCGGGGCGGACAGGCTATATGGCTACACCTTC
size: .; D: TRBD2; V: TRBV3-1; J: TRBJ2-1; CDR3: CASSGGLAEYNEQFF; DNA: TGTGCCAGCAGCGGCGGACTAGCGGAATACAATGAGCAGTTCTTC
size: .; D: TRBD2; V: TRBV9; J: TRBJ2-3; CDR3: CASSVSGGWSTDTQYF; DNA: TGTGCCAGCAGCGTTAGCGGGGGGTGGAGCACAGATACGCAGTATTTT
size: .; D: .; V: TRBV4-1; J: TRBJ2-5; CDR3: CASSPGTSYQETQYF; DNA: TGCGCCAGCAGCCCCGGGACTTCTTACCAAGAGACCCAGTACTTC
size: .; D: TRBD2; V: TRBV9; J: TRBJ2-7; CDR3: CASSVWGGSYEQYF; DNA: TGTGCCAGCAGCGTATGGGGGGGTTCCTACGAGCAGTACTTC
size: .; D: TRBD2; V: TRBV7-3; J: TRBJ2-5; CDR3: CASSFPPGGRRCETQYF; DNA: TGTGCCAGCAGCTTCCCCCCGGGCGGGAGGCGCTGTGAGACCCAGTACTTC
size: many; D: .; V: TRBV10-3; J: TRBJ2-7; CDR3: CATGNREPYEQYF; DNA: TGTGCCACCGGAAACAGGGAGCCCTACGAGCAGTACTTC
size: .; D: TRBD2; V: TRBV9; J: TRBJ2-7; CDR3: CASSAGLAGDSYEQYF; DNA: TGTGCCAGCAGCGCAGGACTAGCGGGAGACTCCTACGAGCAGTACTTC
size: few; D: .; V: TRBV5-1; J: TRBJ1-1; CDR3: CASSLGLRAFTEAFF; DNA: TGCGCCAGCAGCTTGGGCTTGAGGGCGTTCACTGAAGCTTTCTTT
size: few; D: TRBD2; V: TRBV4-1; J: TRBJ2-3; CDR3: CASSQEGGRWSTDTQYF; DNA: TGCGCCAGCAGCCAAGAGGGGGGGAGATGGTCCACAGATACGCAGTATTTT
size: .; D: TRBD1; V: TRBV9; J: TRBJ1-2; CDR3: CASSGTGFFYGYTF; DNA: TGTGCCAGCAGCGGGACAGGATTTTTCTATGGCTACACCTTC
size: once; D: TRBD2; V: TRBV5-5; J: TRBJ2-7; CDR3: CANSLRGEGTYEQYF; DNA: TGTGCCAACAGCTTGCGAGGGGAGGGAACCTACGAGCAGTACTTC
size: once; D: .; V: TRBV27; J: TRBJ1-2; CDR3: CASSFSGGSYGYTF; DNA: TGTGCCAGCAGTTTCTCCGGGGGATCCTATGGCTACACCTTC
size: .; D: .; V: TRBV18; J: TRBJ2-2; CDR3: CASSPGYRDTGELFF; DNA: TGTGCCAGCTCACCAGGGTACCGGGACACCGGGGAGCTGTTTTTT
size: few; D: .; V: TRBV6-2/TRBV6-3; J: TRBJ2-5; CDR3: CASSYRAETQYF; DNA: TGTGCCAGCAGTTACAGGGCTGAGACCCAGTACTTC
size: few; D: TRBD2; V: TRBV20-1; J: TRBJ2-1; CDR3: CSARTDRGRDEQFF; DNA: TGCAGTGCTAGAACGGACCGAGGGAGGGATGAGCAGTTCTTC
size: few; D: .; V: TRBV5-1; J: TRBJ2-5; CDR3: CASSLESTGIETQYF; DNA: TGCGCCAGCAGCTTGGAGAGTACAGGCATAGAGACCCAGTACTTC
size: few; D: .; V: TRBV15; J: TRBJ2-3; CDR3: CATSRPWGGFNTDTQYF; DNA: TGTGCCACCAGCAGACCATGGGGGGGCTTTAACACAGATACGCAGTATTTT
size: .; D: .; V: TRBV4-1; J: TRBJ2-1; CDR3: CASSQDLESSHNEQFF; DNA: TGCGCCAGCAGCCAAGATCTAGAGTCTTCCCACAATGAGCAGTTCTTC
size: many; D: .; V: TRBV10-3; J: TRBJ2-3; CDR3: CAITADSSTDTQYF; DNA: TGTGCCATCACGGCGGATTCTAGCACAGATACGCAGTATTTT
size: .; D: TRBD1; V: TRBV5-1; J: TRBJ2-7; CDR3: CASSSSGTGSLYEQYF; DNA: TGCGCCAGCAGCTCCTCCGGGACAGGGTCCCTCTACGAGCAGTACTTC
size: .; D: .; V: TRBV6-1; J: TRBJ2-4; CDR3: CANSEEAGMGIQYF; DNA: TGTGCCAACAGTGAAGAGGCAGGGATGGGCATTCAGTACTTC
size: few; D: .; V: TRBV5-1; J: TRBJ2-7; CDR3: CASSRGDSLTYEQYF; DNA: TGCGCCAGCAGCCGCGGGGACAGCCTTACCTACGAGCAGTACTTC
size: few; D: .; V: TRBV20-1; J: TRBJ2-3; CDR3: CSAYLRGLEDTQYF; DNA: TGCAGTGCTTATCTGCGGGGGCTCGAGGATACGCAGTATTTT
size: .; D: .; V: TRBV11-1; J: TRBJ1-2; CDR3: CASSLSPTGAINYGYTF; DNA: TGTGCCAGCAGCTTAAGTCCGACAGGAGCGATAAACTATGGCTACACCTTC
size: .; D: .; V: TRBV12-3/TRBV12-4; J: TRBJ1-4; CDR3: CASSPPGRVNEKLFF; DNA: TGTGCCAGCAGCCCCCCCGGTCGGGTTAATGAAAAACTGTTTTTT
size: few; D: TRBD1; V: TRBV9; J: TRBJ2-7; CDR3: CASSVGTGGLYEQYF; DNA: TGTGCCAGCAGCGTAGGGACAGGGGGCCTCTACGAGCAGTACTTC
size: few; D: .; V: TRBV28; J: TRBJ2-7; CDR3: CASSSLEDIYLSYEQYF; DNA: TGTGCCAGCAGTTCATTAGAAGACATTTACCTCTCCTACGAGCAGTACTTC
size: few; D: .; V: TRBV6-1; J: TRBJ1-1; CDR3: CASTAGRYTEAFF; DNA: TGTGCCAGCACTGCTGGTCGTTACACTGAAGCTTTCTTT
size: .; D: .; V: TRBV5-1; J: TRBJ1-1; CDR3: CASSFGATNTEAFF; DNA: TGCGCCAGCAGCTTCGGGGCCACGAACACTGAAGCTTTCTTT
size: .; D: .; V: TRBV4-1; J: TRBJ1-2; CDR3: CASSQDDLLLNYGYTF; DNA: TGCGCCAGCAGCCAAGATGACCTCCTTCTCAACTATGGCTACACCTTC
size: few; D: .; V: TRBV12-3/TRBV12-4; J: TRBJ2-5; CDR3: CASSFAAWETQYF; DNA: TGTGCCAGCAGTTTTGCTGCGTGGGAGACCCAGTACTTC
size: .; D: TRBD1; V: TRBV12-3/TRBV12-4; J: TRBJ1-2; CDR3: CASSPHGQGVYGYTF; DNA: TGTGCCAGCAGTCCACATGGACAGGGAGTCTATGGCTACACCTTC
size: few; D: TRBD1; V: TRBV3-1; J: TRBJ2-5; CDR3: CATKTGGKTQYF; DNA: TGTGCCACCAAGACAGGGGGAAAGACCCAGTACTTC
size: .; D: TRBD1; V: TRBV7-9; J: TRBJ1-1; CDR3: CASSLAISAGQGHLGAFF; DNA: TGTGCCAGCAGCTTAGCGATATCTGCCGGACAGGGCCACTTGGGGGCTTTCTTT
size: few; D: TRBD1; V: TRBV3-1; J: TRBJ2-7; CDR3: CASSQGPTGGRSEQYF; DNA: TGTGCCAGCAGCCAAGGCCCCACAGGGGGCAGGTCCGAGCAGTACTTC
size: few; D: .; V: TRBV3-1; J: TRBJ2-5; CDR3: CASSHAYRTKETQYF; DNA: TGTGCCAGCAGCCATGCATATCGGACTAAAGAGACCCAGTACTTC
size: .; D: TRBD2; V: TRBV28; J: TRBJ2-7; CDR3: CASSPRLAGEVDEQYF; DNA: TGTGCCAGTTCCCCCCGACTAGCCGGGGAGGTCGACGAGCAGTACTTC